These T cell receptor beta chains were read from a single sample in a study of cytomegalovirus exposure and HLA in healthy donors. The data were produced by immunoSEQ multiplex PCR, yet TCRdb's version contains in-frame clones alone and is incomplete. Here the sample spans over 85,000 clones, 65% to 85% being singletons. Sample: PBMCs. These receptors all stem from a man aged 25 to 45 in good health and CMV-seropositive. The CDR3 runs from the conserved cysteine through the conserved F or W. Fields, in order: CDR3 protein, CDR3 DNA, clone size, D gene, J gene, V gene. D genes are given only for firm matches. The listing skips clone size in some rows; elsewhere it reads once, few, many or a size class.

CASSLVASGGPFLYEQYF TGTGCCAGCAGCTTAGTCGCTAGCGGGGGGCCATTCCTCTACGAGCAGTACTTC . TRBD2 TRBJ2-7 TRBV7-2
CAISDPNSYEQYF TGTGCCATCAGTGACCCAAACTCCTACGAGCAGTACTTC few . TRBJ2-7 TRBV10-3
CASSLVGTSGNTIYF TGTGCCAGCAGCTTGGTGGGCACCTCTGGAAACACCATATATTTT . . TRBJ1-3 TRBV5-8
CASSLARQYYEQYF TGTGCCAGCAGCTTGGCCAGGCAATACTACGAGCAGTACTTC . . TRBJ2-7 TRBV11-2
CASSLRGAGGNTDTQYF TGCGCCAGCAGCCTAAGGGGGGCGGGGGGGAATACAGATACGCAGTATTTT . TRBD2 TRBJ2-3 TRBV4-3
CASSSRQGDYNEQFF TGTGCCAGCAGCAGCAGACAGGGGGACTACAATGAGCAGTTCTTC . TRBD1 TRBJ2-1 TRBV11-2
CASRPRGQGSNTGELFF TGTGCCAGCAGGCCAAGGGGACAGGGGTCGAACACCGGGGAGCTGTTTTTT . TRBD1 TRBJ2-2 TRBV27
CASSLGNSQIYGYTF TGTGCCAGCAGCTTAGGGAACAGCCAGATCTATGGCTACACCTTC . . TRBJ1-2 TRBV7-2
CASSLWSGGAGTDTQYF TGTGCCAGCAGCTTATGGAGCGGGGGGGCGGGAACAGATACGCAGTATTTT . TRBD2 TRBJ2-3 TRBV7-2
CASCWGGFSNQPQHF TGTGCCAGCTGTTGGGGGGGATTTAGCAATCAGCCCCAGCATTTT . . TRBJ1-5 TRBV19
CAGTLALGVEQFF TGTGCCGGGACTTTGGCACTAGGAGTTGAGCAGTTCTTC . . TRBJ2-1 TRBV30
CASSLHGDTREKLFF TGCGCCAGCAGCTTGCATGGGGACACGAGAGAAAAACTGTTTTTT few . TRBJ1-4 TRBV5-1
CASSLALSGANVLTF TGTGCCAGCAGTTTAGCGCTCTCTGGGGCCAACGTCCTGACTTTC . . TRBJ2-6 TRBV27
CAWSEGSPDTEAFF TGTGCCTGGAGTGAAGGGAGCCCGGACACTGAAGCTTTCTTT . . TRBJ1-1 TRBV30
CASSQRGSSSYEQYF TGTGCCAGCAGCCAAAGAGGGTCTAGCTCCTACGAGCAGTACTTC . . TRBJ2-7 TRBV7-2
CASSQWESGQVNSNQPQHF TGTGCCAGCAGCCAATGGGAATCGGGACAGGTTAATAGCAATCAGCCCCAGCATTTT . TRBD1 TRBJ1-5 TRBV4-2
CASSEPSGKETQYF TGTGCCAGCAGTGAACCTAGCGGCAAAGAGACCCAGTACTTC . TRBD2 TRBJ2-5 TRBV2
CASLGRISGNTIYF TGTGCCAGCCTAGGGAGGATCTCTGGAAACACCATATATTTT . . TRBJ1-3 TRBV28
CASSLGVRFADTQYF TGTGCCAGCAGCTTAGGGGTCAGGTTCGCAGATACGCAGTATTTT . . TRBJ2-3 TRBV7-9
CASSESRGWGGYTF TGTGCCAGCAGCGAATCCAGGGGTTGGGGTGGCTACACCTTC . . TRBJ1-2 TRBV13
CASSLGRPGMMGIEYF TGTGCCAGCAGCTTAGGTCGCCCGGGGATGATGGGTATCGAGTACTTC . . TRBJ2-5 TRBV13
CASSLVSGGPYQETQYF TGCGCCAGCAGCTTGGTCTCGGGGGGCCCGTACCAAGAGACCCAGTACTTC . . TRBJ2-5 TRBV5-1
CASSLGHQNTEAFF TGTGCCAGCAGCTTGGGACACCAAAACACTGAAGCTTTCTTT few . TRBJ1-1 TRBV7-3
CASSDVAVGETQYF TGTGCCAGCAGTGATGTAGCGGTTGGGGAGACCCAGTACTTC few . TRBJ2-5 TRBV25-1
CASSLEGRGTDTQYF TGCGCCAGCAGCCTAGAGGGGCGCGGCACAGATACGCAGTATTTT . . TRBJ2-3 TRBV4-3
CASRGGAGGGEQYF TGTGCCAGCAGGGGTGGGGCCGGGGGAGGCGAGCAGTACTTC . . TRBJ2-7 TRBV25-1
CASSDLAGATDTQYF TGTGCCAGCAGTGACCTAGCGGGGGCGACAGATACGCAGTATTTT few TRBD2 TRBJ2-3 TRBV25-1
CASSPTGDDTGELFF TGTGCCAGCAGCCCGACAGGGGACGACACCGGGGAGCTGTTTTTT . TRBD1 TRBJ2-2 TRBV7-9
CASSLDLGVWDTQYF TGTGCCAGCAGCTTAGATCTCGGGGTTTGGGATACGCAGTATTTT . . TRBJ2-3 TRBV11-2
CASSLTGGETQYF TGTGCCAGCAGCTTAACCGGGGGAGAGACCCAGTACTTC . . TRBJ2-5 TRBV7-6
CASSPEPGGGQAFF TGTGCCAGCTCACCAGAACCAGGGGGAGGTCAAGCTTTCTTT few TRBD1 TRBJ1-1 TRBV18
CASSPSPEGSNTGELFF TGTGCCAGCTCACCCAGCCCTGAGGGCTCGAACACCGGGGAGCTGTTTTTT . . TRBJ2-2 TRBV18
CASKTGDSNQPQHF TGTGCCAGCAAAACAGGGGATAGCAATCAGCCCCAGCATTTT . TRBD1 TRBJ1-5 TRBV6-6
CASSLHPLAGEQYF TGTGCCAGCAGCTTACATCCCCTAGCGGGGGAGCAGTACTTC . TRBD2 TRBJ2-7 TRBV7-2
CASSLGGPNYGYTF TGTGCCAGCAGCTTAGGGGGGCCTAACTATGGCTACACCTTC once . TRBJ1-2 TRBV7-9
CASSLGSSQLGEKLFF TGTGCCAGCAGCTTAGGGAGCTCTCAACTGGGTGAAAAACTGTTTTTT . . TRBJ1-4 TRBV11-2
CASSSGELFF TGTGCCAGCAGTTCTGGGGAGCTGTTTTTT . . TRBJ2-2 TRBV27
CASMRTGNNSPLHF TGTGCCAGCATGCGTACAGGGAATAATTCACCCCTCCACTTT . . TRBJ1-6 TRBV6-1
CASWRGGAGTGELFF TGTGCCAGCTGGCGGGGGGGCGCCGGCACCGGGGAGCTGTTTTTT . TRBD2 TRBJ2-2 TRBV6-6
CASSLATGDSGNTIYF TGTGCCAGCAGCTTAGCAACAGGGGACTCTGGAAACACCATATATTTT . TRBD1 TRBJ1-3 TRBV7-8
CASSLSGTGRNYGYTF TGCGCCAGCAGCTTGTCCGGGACAGGGAGGAACTATGGCTACACCTTC . TRBD1 TRBJ1-2 TRBV5-1
CASSLERGPNTGELFF TGTGCCAGCAGCTTGGAAAGGGGCCCGAACACCGGGGAGCTGTTTTTT once . TRBJ2-2 TRBV5-4
CASNLGGPGHEQFF TGTGCCAGCAACTTGGGGGGGCCTGGTCATGAGCAGTTCTTC many . TRBJ2-1 TRBV11-3
CASSLIGASTDTQYF TGTGCCAGCAGCTTAATAGGGGCAAGCACAGATACGCAGTATTTT . . TRBJ2-3 TRBV7-2
CAWSYNQGDTQYF TGTGCCTGGAGTTATAACCAGGGAGATACGCAGTATTTT . . TRBJ2-3 TRBV30
CASGYRDTAYNSPLHF TGTGCTAGTGGTTATCGGGACACGGCCTATAATTCACCCCTCCACTTT once . TRBJ1-6 TRBV12-5
CASSQGRGPSYEQYF TGTGCCAGCAGCCAAGGAAGGGGCCCTTCCTACGAGCAGTACTTC . . TRBJ2-7 TRBV7-6
CASSEQQGDNIQYF TGTGCCAGCAGTGAACAACAGGGAGACAACATTCAGTACTTC . . TRBJ2-4 TRBV25-1
CASSPLNEQFF TGCGCCAGCAGCCCCCTAAATGAGCAGTTCTTC . . TRBJ2-1 TRBV10-2
CASTSRAGRPQHF TGTGCCAGCACGAGTAGGGCGGGAAGGCCCCAGCATTTT . . TRBJ1-5 TRBV7-2
CATSKGQQQETQYF TGTGCCACCAGCAAAGGACAGCAGCAAGAGACCCAGTACTTC . . TRBJ2-5 TRBV15
CASSLDRDSGNTIYF TGTGCCAGCAGTTTGGACAGGGACTCTGGAAACACCATATATTTT . TRBD1 TRBJ1-3 TRBV2
CASSLDGQLSSYNEQFF TGTGCCAGCAGCCTTGACGGACAACTCAGCTCCTACAATGAGCAGTTCTTC . . TRBJ2-1 TRBV5-8